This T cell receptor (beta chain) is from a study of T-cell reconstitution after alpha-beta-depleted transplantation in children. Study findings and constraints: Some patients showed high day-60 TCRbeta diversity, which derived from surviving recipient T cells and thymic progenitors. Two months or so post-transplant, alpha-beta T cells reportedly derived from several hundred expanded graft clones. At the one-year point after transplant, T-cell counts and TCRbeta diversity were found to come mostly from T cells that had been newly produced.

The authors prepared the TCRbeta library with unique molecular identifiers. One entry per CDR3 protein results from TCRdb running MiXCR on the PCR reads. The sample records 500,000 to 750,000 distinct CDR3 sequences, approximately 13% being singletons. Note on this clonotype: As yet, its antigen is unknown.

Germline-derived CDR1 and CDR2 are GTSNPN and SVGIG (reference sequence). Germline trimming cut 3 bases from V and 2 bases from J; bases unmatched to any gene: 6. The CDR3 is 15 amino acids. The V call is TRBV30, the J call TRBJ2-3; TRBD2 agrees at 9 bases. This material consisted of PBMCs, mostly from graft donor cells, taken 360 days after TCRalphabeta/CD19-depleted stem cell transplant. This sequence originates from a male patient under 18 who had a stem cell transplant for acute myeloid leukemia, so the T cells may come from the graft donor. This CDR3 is CAWSGLAGPTDTQYF. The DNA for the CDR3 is TGTGCCTGGAGCGGGCTAGCGGGACCCACAGATACGCAGTATTTT.